The entry below gives a single T cell receptor (beta chain) sequence along with its context. Germline CDR1 reads MNHNY; CDR2 reads SVGAGI (reference sequence). The CDR3 has 15 amino acids. The V and J ends lost 3 bases and 5 bases, in that order; junction bases with no gene match: 6. The source of the sample is a study of control samples from healthy donors and cancer patients. Sequenced by immunoSEQ multiplex PCR; TCRdb stores in-frame clones only, minus some. The sample lists about 130,000 clones, roughly 91% occurring once. The sequenced sample was PBMCs. This receptor was identified in a man in his fifties or sixties with head and neck cancer. The V gene is TRBV6-6, the J gene TRBJ1-3; 8 positions match TRBD1. The CDR3 coding sequence is TGTGCCAGCAGTTATCAGGGGGCAGCTAGAAACACCATATATTTT. Translating gives CASSYQGAARNTIYF.